These T cell receptor beta chains were read from a single sample in a study of siplizumab effects on memory and regulatory T cells. Sequencing used immunoSEQ multiplex PCR; TCRdb keeps in-frame clones, though not all of them. The data show some 100,000 clones, 75% to 95% seen once. Sequencing was carried out using CD4+ T cells sorted from blood. The receptors stem from a human donor in good health. Some clones in this sample may be carry-over from other donors' samples. Both conserved end residues are part of each CDR3. Each record gives: clone size, J gene, D gene, V gene, CDR3 DNA, CDR3 protein. D genes are given only for firm matches. The size of a clone is reported for some rows only, either as once, few or many, or as a class for expanded clones.

- | TRBJ1-1 | - | TRBV10-3 | TGTGCCATCAGTGAGTCCCCGGGGGCTGAAAGCACTGAAGCTTTCTTT | CAISESPGAESTEAFF
- | TRBJ2-7 | - | TRBV6-4 | TGTGCCTGCATTTCGGGATCCTACGAGCAGTACTTC | CACISGSYEQYF
few | TRBJ2-5 | - | TRBV29-1 | TGCAGCACCCGGGACGCCCGAGGAGAGACCCAGTACTTC | CSTRDARGETQYF
- | TRBJ2-2 | TRBD2 | TRBV11-3 | TGTGCCAGCAGCTTAGGAGTAGCGGGAGTTGCCACCGGGGAGCTGTTTTTT | CASSLGVAGVATGELFF
once | TRBJ2-1 | - | TRBV5-1 | TGCGCCAGCAGCTTCGAAGGGGGAAGCTCCTACAATGAGCAGTTCTTC | CASSFEGGSSYNEQFF
- | TRBJ2-5 | TRBD1 | TRBV5-1 | TGCGCCAGCAGCCAAGGGACAGCCCAAGAGACCCAGTACTTC | CASSQGTAQETQYF
- | TRBJ2-3 | - | TRBV7-2 | TGTGCCAGCAGCTCCCATGTTTCTGCAGATACGCAGTATTTT | CASSSHVSADTQYF
- | TRBJ1-4 | TRBD1 | TRBV19 | TGTGCCAGTAGTCTGCCCGGGACAGATGAAAAACTGTTTTTT | CASSLPGTDEKLFF
- | TRBJ1-3 | TRBD1 | TRBV6-6 | TGTGCCAGCAGTTACGGGACAGGGAACTCTGGAAACACCATATATTTT | CASSYGTGNSGNTIYF
- | TRBJ2-5 | - | TRBV27 | TGTGCCAGCAGCCTTAACACTGGATCAACGGTCAAGTACTTC | CASSLNTGSTVKYF
- | TRBJ2-5 | - | TRBV5-6 | TGTGCCAGCAGCTTGGACAGGGAAGAGACCCAGTACTTC | CASSLDREETQYF
- | TRBJ2-2 | TRBD1 | TRBV19 | TGTGCCAGTAACCCGGACAGGGGTGGCGGGGAGCTGTTTTTT | CASNPDRGGGELFF
- | TRBJ1-2 | - | TRBV21-1 | TGTGCCAGCAGCGGGAGTGTTGCTAATGGCTACACCTTC | CASSGSVANGYTF
- | TRBJ1-3 | TRBD1 | TRBV9 | TGTGCCAGCAGCTCCAGGGGGCTCTCTGGAAACACCATATATTTT | CASSSRGLSGNTIYF
once | TRBJ2-1 | TRBD2 | TRBV11-1 | TGTGCCAGCAGCTCCCCCGGGACTAGCGGGATAAATGAGCAGTTCTTC | CASSSPGTSGINEQFF
- | TRBJ2-7 | TRBD1 | TRBV11-1 | TGTGCCAGCACCACAGGGGGTACCCACTACGAGCAGTACTTC | CASTTGGTHYEQYF
once | TRBJ2-1 | - | TRBV5-4 | TGTGCCAGCAGCCCCGGCAGCGGCACCTACAATGAGCAGTTCTTC | CASSPGSGTYNEQFF
- | TRBJ1-3 | - | TRBV18 | TGTGCCAGCTCACCACGCACGGTCTCTGGAAACACCATATATTTT | CASSPRTVSGNTIYF
- | TRBJ2-1 | TRBD2 | TRBV28 | TGTGCCAGCAGTCTCGGACTAGCCTACAATGAGCAGTTCTTC | CASSLGLAYNEQFF
- | TRBJ1-1 | - | TRBV28 | TGTGCCAGCAGTTTAGGGGGAAGTGGCACTGAAGCTTTCTTT | CASSLGGSGTEAFF
- | TRBJ2-3 | TRBD2 | TRBV4-2 | TGTGCCAGCAGCCAGAAACCTAGCGGGGGGAGCACAGATACGCAGTATTTT | CASSQKPSGGSTDTQYF
- | TRBJ2-5 | - | TRBV10-3 | TGTGCCATCTCCCGCGCGGGATCGGAGACCCAGTACTTC | CAISRAGSETQYF
once | TRBJ2-7 | TRBD1 | TRBV7-9 | TGTGCCAGCAGCGATACACAGGGGTACTACGAGCAGTACTTC | CASSDTQGYYEQYF
- | TRBJ1-1 | - | TRBV27 | TGTGCCAGCAGTTCCCCTCAAGGGGACACTGAAGCTTTCTTT | CASSSPQGDTEAFF
- | TRBJ2-7 | TRBD1 | TRBV19 | TGTGCCAGTAGACCCTGGGACAGTAACTACGAGCAGTACTTC | CASRPWDSNYEQYF
- | TRBJ2-7 | - | TRBV14 | TGTGCCAGCAGCCAAGTCATCGGCCCCGAGCAGTACTTC | CASSQVIGPEQYF
- | TRBJ1-2 | TRBD1 | TRBV7-6 | TGTGCCAGCAGCGCCCGACCAGGACAGGAAGGTGGCTACACCTTC | CASSARPGQEGGYTF
once | TRBJ2-3 | TRBD2 | TRBV7-2 | TGTGCCAGCAGCCCCCCGGGAGGACCAGATACGCAGTATTTT | CASSPPGGPDTQYF
- | TRBJ2-7 | - | TRBV7-2 | TGTGCCAGCAGCGGCGCACCCGGCAGGGTTTACAACTCCTACGAGCAGTACTTC | CASSGAPGRVYNSYEQYF
- | TRBJ2-7 | TRBD2 | TRBV5-1 | TGCGCCAGCAGCCCGGGGACTAGCCGCTCCTACGAGCAGTACTTC | CASSPGTSRSYEQYF
- | TRBJ2-2 | - | TRBV7-9 | TGTGCCAGCAGCTTATTCCGGGGACGAAAGAACACCGGGGAGCTGTTTTTT | CASSLFRGRKNTGELFF
- | TRBJ2-2 | - | TRBV11-2 | TGTGCCAGCAGCCTAACGAGGGGGAACGGGGAGCTGTTTTTT | CASSLTRGNGELFF
- | TRBJ2-3 | TRBD1 | TRBV5-1 | TGCGCCAGCAGCTTGGAGGGACAGGGTAACACAGATACGCAGTATTTT | CASSLEGQGNTDTQYF
- | TRBJ2-3 | - | TRBV5-6 | TGTGCCAGCAGATCTTTAGCGGATACGCAGTATTTT | CASRSLADTQYF
once | TRBJ1-1 | - | TRBV19 | TGTGCCAGTAGTAAGGTTGACACTGAAGCTTTCTTT | CASSKVDTEAFF
- | TRBJ2-5 | TRBD1 | TRBV5-4 | TGTGCCAGCAGCTTAGCGGGACAGGGGACTCAGACCCAGTACTTC | CASSLAGQGTQTQYF
- | TRBJ2-2 | - | TRBV29-1 | TGCAGCGTTGGTGGTAGCTTCGCCGGGGAGCTGTTTTTT | CSVGGSFAGELFF
- | TRBJ2-1 | TRBD2 | TRBV19 | TGTGCCAGTAGTATCAGTAGCGGGAGGAATGAGCAGTTCTTC | CASSISSGRNEQFF
- | TRBJ2-7 | - | TRBV19 | TGTGCCAGTAGTCCGCCAGGACGCGTCCGTTTCGAGCAGTACTTC | CASSPPGRVRFEQYF
- | TRBJ2-7 | TRBD2 | TRBV19 | TGTGCCAGTAGTCTGAGCGGGAGGGATCCTTACGAGCAGTACTTC | CASSLSGRDPYEQYF
- | TRBJ2-2 | - | TRBV5-1 | TGCGCCAGCAGCGCCAGACAGATAAAGAACACCGGGGAGCTGTTTTTT | CASSARQIKNTGELFF
- | TRBJ2-2 | TRBD1 | TRBV10-1 | TGCGCCAGCAGCCCCGGGACAGGGGGTTTCGCGAACACCGGGGAGCTGTTTTTT | CASSPGTGGFANTGELFF
- | TRBJ2-1 | - | TRBV2 | TGTGCCAGCCGATCTGCATACAATGAGCAGTTCTTC | CASRSAYNEQFF